The clone carrying this TCR beta chain was recorded at least ten times. V lost 1 base to trimming and J lost 7 bases; unmatched junction nucleotides: 14. Germline CDR1 is DFQATT and CDR2 is SNEGSKA (reference sequence). This CDR3 is built from 17 residues. This record belongs to a study of neurological immune-mediated disorders. TCRdb re-analysed the 5' RACE reads in MiXCR, keeping a single row per CDR3 protein. The table has tens of thousands of distinct CDR3 sequences, about 2.5% seen once. The V gene is TRBV20-1, the J gene TRBJ2-1; 9 nucleotides agree with TRBD2. The source of this sequence is a woman in her twenties or thirties with multiple sclerosis. The sequencing sample was made of PBMCs. CDR3 amino acids: CSARGREGGRARNEQFF. The CDR3 bases are TGCAGTGCTAGAGGCCGGGAAGGCGGGAGGGCCCGAAATGAGCAGTTCTTC.